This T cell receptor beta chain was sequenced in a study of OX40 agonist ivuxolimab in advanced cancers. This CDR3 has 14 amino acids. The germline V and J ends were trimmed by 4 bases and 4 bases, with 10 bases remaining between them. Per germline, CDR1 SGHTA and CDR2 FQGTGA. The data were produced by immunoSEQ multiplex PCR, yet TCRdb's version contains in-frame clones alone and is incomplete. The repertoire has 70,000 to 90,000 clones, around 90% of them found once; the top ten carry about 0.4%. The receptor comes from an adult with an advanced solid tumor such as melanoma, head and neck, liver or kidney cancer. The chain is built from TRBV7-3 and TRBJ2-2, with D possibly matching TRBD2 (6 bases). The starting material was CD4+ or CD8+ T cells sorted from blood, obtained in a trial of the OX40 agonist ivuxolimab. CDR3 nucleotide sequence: TGTGCCAGCAGCTCTACTAGCCTCACCGGGGAGCTGTTTTTT. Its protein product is CASSSTSLTGELFF.